The TCR beta chain under discussion was sequenced for a study of shared clonotypes between healthy human individuals (dated by TCRdb to the early 2020s). Concerning the study at large: The cohort comprised a couple of women and a few men aged 18 to 49 years. To estimate repertoire size and how much clonotype sharing occurs between individuals, the study deeply sequenced the blood TCR repertoires of a handful of healthy adults. Leukapheresis yielded between about 0.9 and 9.5 billion PBMCs per donor. Per donor, three plates each were used for CD4 naive and CD4 memory, two for CD8 naive, and one for CD8 memory. To increase sequencing depth and limit assay-specific biases, TCR repertoire library preparation and sequencing were carried out by different laboratories using diverse techniques.

CD8 naive samples were CD45RO-negative cells positively selected for CCR7, giving a CD45RA+CCR7+ population that excluded TemRA cells. Donors were healthy HIV-negative adults with no recently reported acute infections or vaccinations. Only Caucasian adults living in Nashville, Tennessee, USA were represented among the donors. After blood collection by leukapheresis, PBMCs were isolated using Ficoll-Histopaque density gradient centrifugation and then cryopreserved in the vapor phase of liquid nitrogen. Analytical flow cytometry was used to check the purity and quantity of every magnetically sorted T cell population. Genomic DNA was isolated from each sorted fraction and quantified by UV absorbance on a Nanodrop 2000c. V lost 9 bases and J lost 0 bases; the stretch between them is 9 bases long. Sequences LNHDA (CDR1) and SQIVND (CDR2) are obtained from the germline V gene (reference sequence). The CDR3 spans 13 residues, from the cysteine through the phenylalanine. Only the CDR3 DNA stays, 39 bases, in frame from base 1.

Results and caveats for the whole study, not just this receptor: Sampling was restricted to blood, and TCR repertoires in tissues likely differ from the TCR repertoires found in blood. Compared with non-shared clonotypes, clonotypes shared by all four sorted-subset donors had higher generation probabilities. Sharing across four donors was observed for roughly 5.4% of naive CD4, 3% to 3.5% of naive CD8, 2.3% of memory CD4, and about 0.4% of memory CD8 clonotypes. Pairwise subsampling indicated that sequencing depth was expected to affect the degree of clonotype sharing among donors. The genetic and exposure-history diversity represented was limited by the small number of donors. Naive subsets generally had larger estimated clonotype richness than memory subsets did. Incomplete sequencing was indicated by rarefaction of sorted-subset datasets, despite the large sequencing depth.

TCR CDR3 regions were amplified from genomic DNA by multiplex PCR using the deep immunoSEQ assay. Genomic DNA extracted from each cell subset was distributed evenly over all wells of several immunoSEQ 96-well plates, and each plate served as one replicate. For sorted subsets, each replicate PCR was loaded with 200 ng genomic DNA, equivalent to 25,000 to 35,000 T cell genomes. The purified libraries were quantified using a Qubit 3.0 fluorometer, sized with a Bioanalyzer 2100, and then quantified again using the KAPA Library Quantification kit. Each immunoSEQ 96-well plate was sequenced on its own single-read 150-cycle Illumina NextSeq 550 flow cell. The study's own analysis went as follows. Because the immunoSEQ output held only junctional sequences and lacked quality scores, the filtering could not match the filtering applied to full-length reads. Sequences were annotated with PyIR, a Python wrapper for IgBLAST v1.9, using IMGT germline references to assign V/J genes and CDR3. Reads were removed for weak V/J assignments (E-value above 1e-6), missing CDR3, stop codons, out-of-frame junctions, or ambiguous translated residues. V3J clonotypes were defined by identical inferred V gene, J gene, and CDR3 amino acid sequence. Percentage overlap between repertoires was calculated by dividing the number of shared unique clonotypes by the size of the smaller repertoire. RTK rarefaction, the Chao1 estimator, and Recon v2.1 estimates of unobserved clonotypes were used to assess repertoire richness. Generation probabilities were computed with OLGA for all TCRbeta clonotypes obtained by the gDNA method from a few donors. This is the immuneACCESS table as TCRdb keeps it, with only in-frame sequences that have V and J called. A part of the clones is gone; compared with another copy, unresolved V genes explain less than half, and the rest is unexplained. V, J and clone size reflect that table, while D and trimming were determined from the DNA. Within this sample are around 2.1 million clones, with around 93% of them counted one time only. More than 1.5% of the sample comes from the top ten.

Turning to this clone: Its cognate antigen has yet to be identified. No base quality information exists; no much larger clone differs at one position.

The chain is made from TRBV19 and TRBJ1-3; no D gene call is confident. The clonotype originates from a man younger than 30 in good health. Some clones in this sample may be carry-over from other donors' samples. The specimen sequenced was naive CD8+ T cells from PBMCs. In the paper's terms, the cell subset or site label means: CD45RA+CCR7+. The CDR3 region: CASLRASGNTIYF. Here is the DNA: TGTGCCAGCCTCCGCGCCTCTGGAAACACCATATATTTT.